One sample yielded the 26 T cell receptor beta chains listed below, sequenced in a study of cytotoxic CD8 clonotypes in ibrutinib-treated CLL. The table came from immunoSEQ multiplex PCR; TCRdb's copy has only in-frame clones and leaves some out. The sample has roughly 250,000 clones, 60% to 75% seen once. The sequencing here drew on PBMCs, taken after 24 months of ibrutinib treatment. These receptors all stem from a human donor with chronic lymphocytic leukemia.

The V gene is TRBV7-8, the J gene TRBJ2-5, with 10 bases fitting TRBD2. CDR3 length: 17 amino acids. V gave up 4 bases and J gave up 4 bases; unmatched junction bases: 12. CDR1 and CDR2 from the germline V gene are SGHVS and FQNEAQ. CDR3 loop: CASSSRGPSGSLETQYF. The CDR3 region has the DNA TGTGCCAGCAGCTCCCGGGGTCCTAGCGGGAGTTTAGAGACCCAGTACTTC.

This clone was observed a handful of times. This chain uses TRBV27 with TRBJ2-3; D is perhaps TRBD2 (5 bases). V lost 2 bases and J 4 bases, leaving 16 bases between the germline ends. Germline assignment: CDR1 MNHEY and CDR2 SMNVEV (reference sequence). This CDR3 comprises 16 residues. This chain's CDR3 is CASSLGITSNADTQYF. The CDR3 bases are TGTGCCAGCAGTTTAGGGATCACTAGTAATGCAGATACGCAGTATTTT.

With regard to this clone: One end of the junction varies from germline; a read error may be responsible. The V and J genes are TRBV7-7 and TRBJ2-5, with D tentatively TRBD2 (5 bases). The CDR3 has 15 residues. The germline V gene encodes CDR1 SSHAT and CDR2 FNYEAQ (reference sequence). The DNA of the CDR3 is TGTGCTAGCAGCTTAGCGCTCATGGATATAGAGACCCAGTACTTC. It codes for CASSLALMDIETQYF. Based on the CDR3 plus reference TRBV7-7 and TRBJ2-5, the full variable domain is GAGVSQSPRYKVTKRGQDVTLRCDPISSHATLYWYQQALGQGPEFLTYFNYEAQPDKSGLPSDRFSAERPEGSISTLTIQRTEQRDSAMYRCASSLALMDIETQYFGPGTRLLVL.

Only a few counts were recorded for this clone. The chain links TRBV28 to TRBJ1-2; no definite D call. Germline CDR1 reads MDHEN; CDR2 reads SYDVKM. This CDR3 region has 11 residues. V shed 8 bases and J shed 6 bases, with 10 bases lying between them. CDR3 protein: CASRDLDGYTF. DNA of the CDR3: TGTGCCAGCCGTGACTTGGATGGCTACACCTTC.

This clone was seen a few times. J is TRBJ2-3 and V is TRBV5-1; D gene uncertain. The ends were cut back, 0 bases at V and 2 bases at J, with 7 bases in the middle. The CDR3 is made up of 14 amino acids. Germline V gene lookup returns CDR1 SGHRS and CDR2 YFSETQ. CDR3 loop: CASSLELPTDTQYF. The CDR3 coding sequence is TGCGCCAGCAGCTTGGAACTTCCCACAGATACGCAGTATTTT.

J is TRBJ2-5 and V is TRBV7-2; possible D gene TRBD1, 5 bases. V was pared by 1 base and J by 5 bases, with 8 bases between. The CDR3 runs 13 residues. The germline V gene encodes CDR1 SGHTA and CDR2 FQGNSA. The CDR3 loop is CASSLGGLETQYF. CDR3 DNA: TGTGCCAGCAGCTTAGGGGGCTTGGAGACCCAGTACTTC. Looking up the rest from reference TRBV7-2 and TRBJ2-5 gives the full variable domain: GAGVSQSPSNKVTEKGKDVELRCDPISGHTALYWYRQSLGQGLEFLIYFQGNSAPDKSGLPSDRFSAERTGGSVSTLTIQRTQQEDSAVYLCASSLGGLETQYFGPGTRLLVL.

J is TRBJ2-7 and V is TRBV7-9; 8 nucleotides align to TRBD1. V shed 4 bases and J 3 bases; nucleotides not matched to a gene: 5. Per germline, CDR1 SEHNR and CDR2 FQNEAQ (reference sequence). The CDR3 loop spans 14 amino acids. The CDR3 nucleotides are TGTGCCAGCAGCTGGCGACAGGGGTACTACGAGCAGTACTTC. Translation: CASSWRQGYYEQYF.

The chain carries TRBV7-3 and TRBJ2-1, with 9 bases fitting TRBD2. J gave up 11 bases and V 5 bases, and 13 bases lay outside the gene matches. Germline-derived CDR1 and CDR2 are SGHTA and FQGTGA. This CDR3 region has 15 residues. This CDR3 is CASSPLWREGEKQFF. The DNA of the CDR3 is TGTGCCAGCAGCCCCCTGTGGCGGGAGGGAGAAAAGCAGTTCTTC.

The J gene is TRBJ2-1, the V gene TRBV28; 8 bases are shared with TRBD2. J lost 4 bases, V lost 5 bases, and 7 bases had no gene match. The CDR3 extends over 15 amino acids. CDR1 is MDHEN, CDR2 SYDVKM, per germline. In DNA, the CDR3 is TGTGCCAGCAGTGTAGCGGGATCTCGATACAATGAGCAGTTCTTC. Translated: CASSVAGSRYNEQFF.

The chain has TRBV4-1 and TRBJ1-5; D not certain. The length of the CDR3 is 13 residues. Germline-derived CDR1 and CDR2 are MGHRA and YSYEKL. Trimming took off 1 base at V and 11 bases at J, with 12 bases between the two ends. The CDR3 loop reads CASSQADDPAQHF. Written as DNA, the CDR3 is TGCGCCAGCAGCCAAGCCGACGACCCGGCCCAGCATTTT.

The CDR3 DNA follows: TGTGCCCGGTCGGGGGACCCTTACAATGAGCAGTTCTTC. Translation: CARSGDPYNEQFF. The rearrangement links TRBV30 to TRBJ2-1, with D perhaps matching TRBD2 (6 bases). Looked up from germline, CDR1 is GTSNPN and CDR2 is SVGIG (reference sequence). The CDR3 contains 13 residues. The ends were cut back, 8 bases at V and 4 bases at J, with 15 bases in the middle.

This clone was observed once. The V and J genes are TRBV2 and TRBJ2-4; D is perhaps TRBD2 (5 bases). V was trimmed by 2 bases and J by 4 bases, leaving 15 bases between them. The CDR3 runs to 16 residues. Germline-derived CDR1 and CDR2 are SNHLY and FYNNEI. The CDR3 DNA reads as TGTGCCAGCAGTGAAATAGCGTTTAGGCCAAAAAACATTCAGTACTTC. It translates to CASSEIAFRPKNIQYF.

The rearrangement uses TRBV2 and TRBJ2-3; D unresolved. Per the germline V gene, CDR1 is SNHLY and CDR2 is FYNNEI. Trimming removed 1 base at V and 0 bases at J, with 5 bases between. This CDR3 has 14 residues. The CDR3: CASSEESSTDTQYF. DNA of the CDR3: TGTGCCAGCAGTGAAGAGTCAAGCACAGATACGCAGTATTTT.

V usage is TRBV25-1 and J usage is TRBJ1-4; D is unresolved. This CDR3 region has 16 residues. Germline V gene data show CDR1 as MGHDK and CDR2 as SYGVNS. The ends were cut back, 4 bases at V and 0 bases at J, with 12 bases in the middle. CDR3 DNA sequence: TGTGCCAGCAGTGGACCCCGACGGGCAACTAATGAAAAACTGTTTTTT. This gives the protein CASSGPRRATNEKLFF. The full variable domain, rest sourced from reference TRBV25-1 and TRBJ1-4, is EADIYQTPRYLVIGTGKKITLECSQTMGHDKMYWYQQDPGMELHLIHYSYGVNSTEKGDLSSESTVSRIRTEHFPLTLESARPSHTSQYLCASSGPRRATNEKLFFGSGTQLSVL.

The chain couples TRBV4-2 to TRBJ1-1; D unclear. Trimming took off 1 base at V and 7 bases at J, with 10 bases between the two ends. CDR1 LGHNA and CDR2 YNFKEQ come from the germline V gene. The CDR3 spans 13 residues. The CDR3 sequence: CASSQVPGIEAFF. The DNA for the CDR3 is TGTGCCAGCAGCCAAGTCCCGGGGATTGAAGCTTTCTTT.

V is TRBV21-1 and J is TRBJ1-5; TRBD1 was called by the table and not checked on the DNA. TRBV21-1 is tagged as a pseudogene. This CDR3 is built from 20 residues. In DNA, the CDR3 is TGTGCCAGCAGCAAAGGGGAAAGGTTCCAGGGTTATTATAGCAATCAGCCCCAGCATTTT. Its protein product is CASSKGERFQGYYSNQPQHF.

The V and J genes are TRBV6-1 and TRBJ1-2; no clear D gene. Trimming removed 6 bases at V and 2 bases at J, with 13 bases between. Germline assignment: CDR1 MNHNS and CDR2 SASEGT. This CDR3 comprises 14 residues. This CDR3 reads CASRGRGRNYGYTF. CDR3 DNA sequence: TGTGCCAGCAGGGGTCGGGGTAGGAACTATGGCTACACCTTC.

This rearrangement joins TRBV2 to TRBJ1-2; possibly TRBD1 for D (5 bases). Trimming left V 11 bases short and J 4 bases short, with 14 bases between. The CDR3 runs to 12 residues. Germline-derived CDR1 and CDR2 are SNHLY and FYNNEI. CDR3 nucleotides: TGTGCCTCATGGGGCAGGGTCTATGGCTACACCTTC. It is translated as CASWGRVYGYTF.

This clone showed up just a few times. The CDR3 nucleotides are TGTGCCAGCACCACGCCCCCGGCAGGGGGCTACACCTTC. Its protein is CASTTPPAGGYTF. The chain combines TRBV9 with TRBJ1-2, with a possible D match to TRBD1 (5 bases). The CDR3 has 13 residues. CDR1 and CDR2 from the germline V gene are SGDLS and YYNGEE. Trimming removed 6 bases at V and 8 bases at J, with 17 bases between.

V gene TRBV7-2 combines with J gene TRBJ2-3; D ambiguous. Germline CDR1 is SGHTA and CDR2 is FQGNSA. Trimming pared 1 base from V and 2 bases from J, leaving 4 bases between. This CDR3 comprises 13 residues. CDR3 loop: CASSLENTDTQYF. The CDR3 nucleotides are TGTGCCAGCAGCTTAGAGAACACAGATACGCAGTATTTT.

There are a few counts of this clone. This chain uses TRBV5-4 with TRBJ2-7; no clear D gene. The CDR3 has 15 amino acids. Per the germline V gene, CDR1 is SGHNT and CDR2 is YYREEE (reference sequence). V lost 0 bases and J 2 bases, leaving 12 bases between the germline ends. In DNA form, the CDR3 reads TGTGCCAGCAGCTTGGAGGCCCGCGGTCCCTACGAGCAGTACTTC. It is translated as CASSLEARGPYEQYF.

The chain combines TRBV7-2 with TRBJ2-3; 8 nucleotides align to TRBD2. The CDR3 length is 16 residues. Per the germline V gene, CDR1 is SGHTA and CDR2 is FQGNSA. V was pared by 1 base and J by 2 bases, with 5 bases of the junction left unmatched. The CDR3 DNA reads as TGTGCCAGCAGCTTAGGGGCGGGAGGACCCACAGATACGCAGTATTTT. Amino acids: CASSLGAGGPTDTQYF.

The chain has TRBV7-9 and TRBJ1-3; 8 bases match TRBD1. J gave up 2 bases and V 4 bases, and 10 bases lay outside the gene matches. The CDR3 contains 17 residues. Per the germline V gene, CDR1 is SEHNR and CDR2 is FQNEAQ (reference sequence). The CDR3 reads CASSSWSSGGAGNTIYF. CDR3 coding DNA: TGTGCCAGCAGCTCCTGGTCTTCAGGGGGCGCTGGAAACACCATATATTTT.

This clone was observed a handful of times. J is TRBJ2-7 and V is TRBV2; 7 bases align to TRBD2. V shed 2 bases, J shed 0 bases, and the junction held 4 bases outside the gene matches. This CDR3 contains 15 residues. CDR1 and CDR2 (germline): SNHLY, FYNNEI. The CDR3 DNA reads TGTGCCAGCAGTGAACGGGAGGCCCGCTCCTACGAGCAGTACTTC. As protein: CASSEREARSYEQYF.

The CDR3 nucleotides are TGTGCCTGGAGTGTCTACTCCGGGACAGAGATTGAAGCTTTCTTT. Translated: CAWSVYSGTEIEAFF. The chain joins TRBV30 to TRBJ1-1, with 7 nucleotides matching TRBD1. The germline gives CDR1 GTSNPN, CDR2 SVGIG (reference sequence). The V and J ends lost 0 bases and 7 bases, in that order; junction bases with no gene match: 11. CDR3 length equals 15 residues.

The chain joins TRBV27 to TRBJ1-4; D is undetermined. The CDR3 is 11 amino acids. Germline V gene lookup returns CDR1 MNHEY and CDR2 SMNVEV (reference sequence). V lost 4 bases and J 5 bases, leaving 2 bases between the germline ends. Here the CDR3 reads CASSSNEKLFF. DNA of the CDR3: TGTGCCAGCAGTTCCAATGAAAAACTGTTTTTT.